The entry below gives a single TCR beta chain sequence along with its context. There are many counts of this clonotype. Its antigen is not yet known. It has no much larger one-base neighbor in the sample; base qualities were not kept. This entry comes from a study of regulatory T cells in long-lasting Graves disease (dated by TCRdb to about 2021). Some background on the complete study: In the newly diagnosed Graves' disease group, patients had been taking antithyroid drugs for less than 3 months. This study used TCR sequencing and RNA sequencing of peripheral blood to compare persistent Graves' disease patients against newly diagnosed Graves' disease patients. The study was conducted in China and was registered as a clinical trial. TCR sequencing covered roughly 13 persistent and roughly 20 newly diagnosed Graves' disease patients, around 35 samples in total. Overall study outcomes, separate from this receptor: Compared with newly diagnosed patients, persistent Graves' disease patients had lower TCR Shannon entropy and fewer highly expanded clones, which suggests clonal expansion. Patients with persistent disease shared more public clonotypes (around 2,500) than newly diagnosed patients did (about 1,000). Sequencing and analysis were restricted to the TCR beta chain. Only peripheral blood was studied, because thyroid tissue, the primary lesion, was inaccessible. TRBV28, TRBJ1-2 and TRBJ2-5 were preferentially used in persistent disease, while TRBV20-1 and TRBJ2-1 were favored in newly diagnosed disease. As a limitation, the authors acknowledged that the small sample size may reduce accuracy.

The time point label of this sample denotes: newly diagnosed GD, antithyroid drugs for less than 3 months. For both TCR sequencing and RNA sequencing, RNA was extracted from PBMCs in TRIzol. Graves' disease was diagnosed according to American Thyroid Association guidelines. Patients for the study were recruited at an endocrinology department in Xi'an, China. From each patient, 7.5 to 9.5 milliliters of peripheral blood was collected into an EDTA anticoagulant tube. Ficoll Paque Plus density gradient separation was used to isolate PBMCs, and no additional T cell sorting was done. An Agilent 2100 Bioanalyzer and agarose gel were used to check RNA quality, while a NanoDrop 2000 measured RNA concentration. The germline V gene (reference sequence) yields DFQATT for CDR1 and SNEGSKA for CDR2. Taken from cysteine to phenylalanine, the CDR3 has 14 residues. Kept here is only the CDR3 DNA, which spans 42 bases and is read in frame from base 1. After removal of 5 bases from V and 3 bases from J, the junction retains 9 bases not matched to a gene.

Library prep was done by multiplex PCR. Sequencer: Illumina HiSeq 4000. To build TCR beta libraries, CDR3 regions were amplified by Arm-PCR using iRepertoire HTBI primers. PCR products were gel purified before sequencing. On the study's bioinformatics: Across samples, roughly 60 TRBV and roughly 15 TRBJ segments were identified and used for gene usage analysis of CDR3 amino acid clonotypes. COPE and FqMerger were used to merge the filtered high-quality paired reads into contigs. Contigs were aligned with BLAST to IMGT TRBV, TRBD and TRBJ reference genes, and CDR3 was defined per IMGT. Clonotypes above 0.1% frequency were classified as highly expanded clones. Shannon entropy was used to measure repertoire diversity, and the Gini coefficient was used to measure V-J evenness. A clonotype found in more than one individual was treated as public. TCRdb trimmed the raw reads at Q25, called clones with MiXCR and kept productive beta chains. Records with the same CDR3 protein are collapsed into one entry carrying the most frequent genes and DNA. These V and J calls originate from TCRdb's pipeline instead of the authors' own analysis. The sample yields 450,000 to 500,000 distinct CDR3 sequences; roughly 15% were counted once. The ten largest clones capture more than 10% of the sample.

These data were likewise used in another study, on T cells in Graves' hyperthyroidism and ophthalmopathy. The second paper states: Graves' hyperthyroidism was defined as stable when no progression to ophthalmopathy occurred over 18 months of follow-up. Hyperthyroidism patients were aged 18 to 65 years and newly diagnosed, with disease duration of less than 2 months. The study excluded patients with uncontrolled infections, other autoimmune diseases, pregnancy or lactation. Clinical symptoms, serum thyroxine and TRAb, thyroid ultrasound, and orbital computed tomography formed the basis for the diagnoses. The TCR CDR3 was subjected to a first round of RT-PCR using the HTBI primer set and the Qiagen OneStep RT-PCR kit. Blood samples also contained most of the expanded thyroid clonotypes (frequency above 0.001), which suggests that blood repertoires may reflect thyroid immune responses. A model built on a 13 V-J signature distinguished ophthalmopathy from stable hyperthyroidism, reaching roughly 88% sensitivity and about 81% specificity in cross-validation and 80%/75% in testing. In validation, the model predicted progression to ophthalmopathy with 55% to 71% sensitivity and about 73% specificity, a median of about 6 months before onset. TCR V-J signatures able to tell the groups apart were searched for in a discovery cohort of around 95 patients, of whom 43 had Graves' ophthalmopathy and about 55 had stable Graves' hyperthyroidism. Whether ophthalmopathy could be predicted prospectively was tested in an independent validation cohort made up of under 20 hyperthyroidism patients plus 17 patients who later progressed to ophthalmopathy. The 100 or so discovery patients were randomly divided into training and test sets at a 7:3 ratio. Thyroid tissue and blood T-cell repertoires from roughly six Graves' hyperthyroidism patients were also compared in the study. Once sampling was done, hyperthyroidism patients were given methimazole at a starting dose of 30 mg daily, whereas ophthalmopathy patients were given high-dose intravenous methylprednisolone. Libraries were constructed in a second round of multiplex PCR, after which size selection and purification were carried out. Paired-end sequencing of the libraries was performed with 100 bp reads on an Illumina HiSeq2000. SOAPnuke was used to process the raw data, throwing out any read that contained adapters or uncalled bases, had a mean Phred below 15, or lacked an exact constant-primer or identifier match. High-quality paired reads were merged with COPE v1.2.5, and unique nucleotide sequences were defined as clonotypes. MiTCR v1.1 was used to align clonotypes to the IMGT TRBV, TRBD and TRBJ reference segments. Analysis was restricted to V-J combinations with a frequency above 0.0001, which covered 98% to 99.2% of repertoires. A TCS score was defined as the ratio between F50 (clonal expansion) and ExV (chaos), using BLOSUM62-based TCRdist between CDR3 peptides within each V-J. Welch's t-statistics and random forest reduced 450 to 600 V-J features to some 14, which were used in a naive Bayes classifier (R e1071). Sample size was not statistically predetermined, and investigators were not blinded to group allocation. TCR Vbeta CDR3 sequencing of roughly 140 peripheral blood samples (fewer than 45 ophthalmopathy, 75 to 80 hyperthyroidism and roughly 17 progressor patients) is reported in the paper.

The clonotype comes from a middle-aged man with Graves disease. Donor details come from another sample of the same person, matched by shared clones. The sample consisted of peripheral blood mononuclear cells (PBMCs), taken at new diagnosis, from a patient treated with antithyroid drugs. The chain couples TRBV20-1 to TRBJ1-1; the central 7 bases match TRBD1. The CDR3 sequence is CSARKTGFDTEAFF. The DNA sequence follows: TGCAGTGCTCGAAAGACAGGGTTTGACACTGAAGCTTTCTTT.